This T cell receptor (beta chain) was captured in a study of neurological immune-mediated disorders. Study-wide points: A possible signature appeared as one related-CDR3 cluster, in which phylogenetic grouping placed the repertoires of 18 of 34 multiple sclerosis patients. Expanded clones shared no CDR3 amino acid sequences across subjects, suggesting private repertoires in all groups.

With 10-nucleotide random UMIs included, cDNA was synthesized by 5'RACE. Sequencing of 15-18 subjects in each run yielded over 170 million TCR-beta sequences. In TCRdb, the 5' RACE reads were re-called with MiXCR into one record per CDR3 protein. The table includes 50,000 or so distinct CDR3 sequences, about 3.7% detected once. This clonotype has ten or more counts. The target antigen is unknown. V lost 0 bases, J lost 5 bases, and 5 bases lay in between. This CDR3 comprises 13 residues. This clonotype originated in a man between 35 and 55 years old with multiple sclerosis. The sample comprised PBMCs. This chain connects TRBV12-3 or TRBV12-4 to TRBJ1-5, with unresolved D. For the CDR3, the DNA is TGTGCCAGCAGTTTAGCGAGGGATCAGCCCCAGCATTTT. Translated: CASSLARDQPQHF.